The clone carrying this T cell receptor (beta chain) was detected ten times or more. No antigen is known for it. V was pared by 2 bases and J by 4 bases, with 17 bases between. Germline V gives CDR1 SGHVS, CDR2 FQNEAQ. This CDR3 has 16 residues. One entry per CDR3 protein results from TCRdb running MiXCR on the reads. The table includes around 750,000 distinct CDR3 sequences, about 31% detected once. This entry comes from a study of T cell repertoires in cytomegalovirus infection. The overall study: Based on public TCR beta signatures, there were indications of CMV infection and of a matching HLA type.

Study findings and constraints: Clonotype analysis showed dominance of the ex vivo response by HLA-C-restricted CMV-specific TCR beta clonotypes.

V is TRBV7-8 and J is TRBJ1-1; D perhaps matches TRBD1 (6 bases). Sequencing used cultured CD8+ T cells from PBMCs, obtained from culture after CMV antigen stimulation. This clonotype was sampled from a human donor in good health (CMV status not recorded). Some clones in this sample may be carry-over from other donors' samples. CDR3 residues: CASSLFGGRRGTEAFF. The DNA of the CDR3 is TGTGCCAGCAGCTTATTTGGGGGGCGAAGGGGCACTGAAGCTTTCTTT.